A single sample gave rise to the 9 T cell receptor beta chains below, sequenced in a study of shared clonotypes between healthy human individuals. Data came from immunoSEQ multiplex PCR; TCRdb stores just in-frame clones and leaves some out. Counted here are 550,000 to 750,000 clones, around 90% occurring once; the ten biggest clones make up about 24%. Naive CD8 cells were CD45RO-negative, positively selected for CCR7, excluding terminally differentiated effector memory CD45RA+ cells. The sequenced sample consisted of naive CD8+ T cells sorted from blood. All receptors derive from a man aged 30 to 39 in good health.

The chain is built from TRBV28 and TRBJ2-1; D may be TRBD2 (6 bases). The germline gives CDR1 MDHEN, CDR2 SYDVKM. The germline V and J ends were trimmed by 6 bases and 0 bases, with 12 bases remaining between them. CDR3 size: 15 residues. CDR3 nucleotide sequence: TGTGCCAGCAGAGTTAGCGGCAGCTCCTACAATGAGCAGTTCTTC. Protein sequence: CASRVSGSSYNEQFF.

This chain connects TRBV11-2 to TRBJ2-6, with 8 bases that match TRBD1. The CDR3 has 18 residues. Germline lookup yields CDR1 SGHAT and CDR2 FQNNGV. The V segment lost 0 bases and the J segment 6 bases; nucleotides outside the gene matches: 10. As DNA, the CDR3 is TGTGCCAGCAGCTTAGACCAGGACAGGGAGGTCGAGGCCAACGTCCTGACTTTC. Translating it yields CASSLDQDREVEANVLTF. The full variable domain, in which reference TRBV11-2 and TRBJ2-6 provide the parts outside the CDR3, is EAGVAQSPRYKIIEKRQSVAFWCNPISGHATLYWYQQILGQGPKLLIQFQNNGVVDDSQLPKDRFSAERLKGVDSTLKIQPAKLEDSAVYLCASSLDQDREVEANVLTFGAGSRLTVL.

V usage is TRBV11-3 and J usage is TRBJ2-1; 10 bases are shared with TRBD2. The CDR3 has 14 residues. V lost 5 bases to trimming and J lost 6 bases; unmatched junction nucleotides: 4. CDR1 SGHNT and CDR2 YENEEA come from the germline V gene. The CDR3 loop is CASSQREGRNEQFF. The CDR3 bases are TGTGCCAGCAGCCAGCGGGAGGGCCGCAATGAGCAGTTCTTC.

The V gene is TRBV7-9, the J gene TRBJ1-2; unclear D gene. This CDR3 region has 17 residues. V was clipped by 0 bases and J by 4 bases, with 18 bases between them. Looked up from germline, CDR1 is SEHNR and CDR2 is FQNEAQ (reference sequence). In DNA form, the CDR3 reads TGTGCCAGCAGCTTAGCTAGGTATCCACCGGGCCTCTATGGCTACACCTTC. It translates to CASSLARYPPGLYGYTF. Full variable domain (remainder filled in from reference TRBV7-9 and TRBJ1-2): DTGVSQNPRHKITKRGQNVTFRCDPISEHNRLYWYRQTLGQGPEFLTYFQNEAQLEKSRLLSDRFSAERPKGSFSTLEIQRTEQGDSAMYLCASSLARYPPGLYGYTFGSGTRLTVV.

V gene TRBV30 combines with J gene TRBJ1-1; D is ambiguous. The V gene's germline CDR1 is GTSNPN and CDR2 SVGIG (reference sequence). The CDR3 spans 12 residues. V was shortened by 0 bases and J by 14 bases, with 16 bases between the two germline ends. As DNA, the CDR3 is TGTGCCTGGAGTGTATCGACGGCCTGGCGGTTCTTT. Translating it yields CAWSVSTAWRFF. The full variable domain, its missing parts supplied by reference TRBV30 and TRBJ1-1, is SQTIHQWPATLVQPVGSPLSLECTVEGTSNPNLYWYRQAAGRGLQLLFYSVGIGQISSEVPQNLSASRPQDRQFILSSKKLLLSDSGFYLCAWSVSTAWRFFGQGTRLTVV.

This rearrangement joins TRBV7-8 to TRBJ2-5; a possible D gene is TRBD2 (6 bases). CDR3 length equals 19 residues. V lost 4 bases to trimming and J lost 2 bases, with 26 bases between them. Germline V gene sequence: CDR1 SGHVS, CDR2 FQNEAQ. The CDR3 spells CASSWAATSPPGPQETQYF. The CDR3 DNA reads TGTGCCAGCAGCTGGGCAGCCACTAGCCCCCCGGGCCCACAAGAGACCCAGTACTTC.

CDR3 region: CASSSPGQGETQYF. In nucleotides, the CDR3 is TGTGCCAGCAGCTCACCGGGACAGGGGGAGACCCAGTACTTC. This chain links TRBV7-9 with TRBJ2-5, with 10 bases fitting TRBD1. V trimming: 4 bases; J trimming: 5 bases; junction bases outside the gene matches: 4. This CDR3 contains 14 residues. Germline loops: CDR1 SEHNR, CDR2 FQNEAQ (reference sequence).

The V and J genes are TRBV15 and TRBJ2-7; a weak D match, TRBD2 (6 bases). Germline V lookup: CDR1 LNHNV, CDR2 YYDKDF (reference sequence). This CDR3 contains 18 residues. Trimming left V 0 bases short and J 3 bases short, with 21 bases between. CDR3 sequence: CATSRDEGWRGGIYEQYF. CDR3 sequence (DNA): TGTGCCACCAGCAGAGATGAAGGGTGGCGGGGCGGTATCTACGAGCAGTACTTC.

J is TRBJ1-5 and V is TRBV10-3; tentative D call: TRBD1 (5 bases). The CDR3 has 14 residues. Germline V gene sequence: CDR1 ENHRY, CDR2 SYGVKD. The V end was cut by 8 bases, the J end by 0 bases, with 11 bases between. The CDR3 bases are TGTGCCATCCCCCTAGGGGATAGCAATCAGCCCCAGCATTTT. Its translation is CAIPLGDSNQPQHF.